This TCR beta chain was obtained from a study of T cell responses to AZD1222 COVID-19 vaccine. Using immunoSEQ multiplex PCR, the repertoire was profiled, and TCRdb retains in-frame clones only, with some absent. Among around 180,000 clones listed, 75% to 90% were seen once. Study outcomes and limitations: There were vaccine-associated CD4 TCRs across spike, dominant at 160-218 and 743-854. Spike-specific TCR breadth and depth went up after people got two AZD1222 doses. Among the donors, most were white British and more were female, and clonal diversity was possibly underestimated. Of spike-specific TCRs, nearly half reportedly target regions left unmutated in variants.

This CDR3 has 14 residues. V lost 4 bases to trimming and J lost 2 bases; unmatched junction nucleotides: 5. Germline V lookup: CDR1 SGDLS, CDR2 YYNGEE. This clone was recorded once. Its specificity is unknown. The chain couples TRBV9 to TRBJ2-7; 8 nucleotides line up with TRBD2. Sequences were derived from peripheral blood, sampled on day 0 of MenACWY control vaccination. The receptor's source is an adult in good health. The DNA of the CDR3 is TGTGCCAGCAGCCCACCGGGGGGGCCCTACGAGCAGTACTTC. This encodes CASSPPGGPYEQYF.